This T cell receptor beta chain was identified in a study of cytomegalovirus exposure and HLA in healthy donors. The PCR contained 60 Vbeta and 13 Jbeta primers. Sequenced by immunoSEQ multiplex PCR; TCRdb stores in-frame clones only, minus some. The table for this sample gives some 120,000 clones. The trim removed 4 bases at V and 7 bases at J, leaving 9 bases unmatched. The germline V gene has CDR1 SGHRS and CDR2 YFSETQ. The CDR3 length is 16 residues. The V and J genes are TRBV5-1 and TRBJ2-7, with 15 bases fitting TRBD2. The source of this sequence is a man aged 40-55 years in good health and CMV-seronegative. Source material: PBMCs. Here the CDR3 reads CASSDGTSGRSGEQYF. The CDR3 nucleotides read TGCGCCAGCAGCGATGGGACTAGCGGGAGGTCGGGGGAGCAGTACTTC. Drawing the rest from reference TRBV5-1 and TRBJ2-7, the complete variable domain is KAGVTQTPRYLIKTRGQQVTLSCSPISGHRSVSWYQQTPGQGLQFLFEYFSETQRNKGNFPGRFSGRQFSNSRSEMNVSTLELGDSALYLCASSDGTSGRSGEQYFGPGTRLTVT.